This is a list of T cell receptor beta chains from one sample in a study of T cell responses to AZD1222 COVID-19 vaccine. Libraries were prepared by immunoSEQ multiplex PCR; TCRdb keeps only in-frame clonotypes and omits some of them. The repertoire holds about 100,000 clones, around 84% seen once, with 3.3% in the top ten. The sample in question was peripheral blood, obtained on day 0 of AZD1222 vaccination. The receptors stem from an adult in good health. Each CDR3 is given with its conserved first and last residue. A D gene is named only where the DNA matches it firmly. Some rows have no size entry. The others give once, few or many, or a class for an expanded clone.

V	J	size	D	DNA	CDR3
TRBV5-4	TRBJ1-2	NA	NA	TGTGCCAGCAGCCAACAGGGTTTTAAGGGTAATGGCTACACCTTC	CASSQQGFKGNGYTF
TRBV6-1	TRBJ2-7	NA	NA	TGTGCCAGCAGTGAAGTGATCGGGGGCCACTACGAGCAGTACTTC	CASSEVIGGHYEQYF
TRBV27	TRBJ1-2	NA	NA	TGTGCCAGCAGTTTTCTACCGGGCAAGACCAACTATGGCTACACCTTC	CASSFLPGKTNYGYTF
TRBV2	TRBJ1-1	NA	NA	TGTGCCAGCAGGGCAGGGGTGAACACTGAAGCTTTCTTT	CASRAGVNTEAFF
TRBV30	TRBJ2-6	NA	NA	TGTGCCTGGTTCGGGGCAGGGGACTCTGGGGCCAACGTCCTGACTTTC	CAWFGAGDSGANVLTF
TRBV19	TRBJ1-1	few	NA	TGTGCCAGTACCGTTGGGGCTGAAGCTTTCTTT	CASTVGAEAFF
TRBV30	TRBJ2-1	NA	TRBD2	TGTGCCTGGAGACGGGGGGGGGCGGATGAGCAGTTCTTC	CAWRRGGADEQFF
TRBV5-8	TRBJ1-1	NA	TRBD1	TGTGCCAGCACCCTACAGGGGAAGGGGAACACTGAAGCTTTCTTT	CASTLQGKGNTEAFF
TRBV6-1	TRBJ2-7	NA	NA	TGTGCCAGCAGTGAAAAGAGGACCGAGGGGAAGGGGACCTACGAGCAGTACTTC	CASSEKRTEGKGTYEQYF
TRBV3-1/TRBV3-2	TRBJ2-1	NA	TRBD2	TGTGCCAGCAGCCGGATAACGGGCGGGACTAGGAGGGGCACGAATGAGCAGTTCTTC	CASSRITGGTRRGTNEQFF
TRBV28	TRBJ2-7	few	NA	TGTGCCAGCAGTTCCCCCAGTCGCTACGAGCAGTACTTC	CASSSPSRYEQYF
TRBV5-1	TRBJ2-3	NA	TRBD2	TGCGCCAGCCTGCTAGCGGGGGGGCCGGGAGATACGCAGTATTTT	CASLLAGGPGDTQYF
TRBV6-1	TRBJ2-1	NA	NA	TGTGCCAGCAGTGGTCCCAGCGGCAATGAGCAGTTCTTC	CASSGPSGNEQFF
TRBV19	TRBJ2-3	NA	NA	TGTGCCAGTATTCGGGACAACACAGATACGCAGTATTTT	CASIRDNTDTQYF
TRBV10-3	TRBJ2-1	NA	TRBD2	TGTGCCATCAGAAGCGGGGGGGCTGCTGAGCAGTTCTTC	CAIRSGGAAEQFF
TRBV19	TRBJ1-2	NA	NA	TGTGCCAGTAGTCTCAGACAGCAGGCTATCGGCTACACCTTC	CASSLRQQAIGYTF
TRBV18	TRBJ2-2	NA	NA	TGTGCCAGCTCACAGGGGACTGTGAACACCGGGGAGCTGTTTTTT	CASSQGTVNTGELFF
TRBV11-3	TRBJ2-1	NA	TRBD1	TGTGCCAGCAGCTTCGCATTACCGGGACAGGGATCGGATGAGCAGTTCTTC	CASSFALPGQGSDEQFF
TRBV9	TRBJ2-3	NA	NA	TGTGCCAGCAGCGAAAGTATTGGGGGGTCGAGAGATACGCAGTATTTT	CASSESIGGSRDTQYF
TRBV10-3	TRBJ1-6	NA	NA	TGTGCCATCAGTGCGAGGGAGGGGTCTTCACCCCTCCACTTT	CAISAREGSSPLHF
TRBV28	TRBJ1-2	NA	NA	TGTGCCAGCAGATCCCCGGACAGAAACTATGGCTACACCTTC	CASRSPDRNYGYTF
TRBV6-5	TRBJ2-5	NA	NA	TGTGCCGGGGAAGGGGTTTTGGAGACCCAGTACTTC	CAGEGVLETQYF